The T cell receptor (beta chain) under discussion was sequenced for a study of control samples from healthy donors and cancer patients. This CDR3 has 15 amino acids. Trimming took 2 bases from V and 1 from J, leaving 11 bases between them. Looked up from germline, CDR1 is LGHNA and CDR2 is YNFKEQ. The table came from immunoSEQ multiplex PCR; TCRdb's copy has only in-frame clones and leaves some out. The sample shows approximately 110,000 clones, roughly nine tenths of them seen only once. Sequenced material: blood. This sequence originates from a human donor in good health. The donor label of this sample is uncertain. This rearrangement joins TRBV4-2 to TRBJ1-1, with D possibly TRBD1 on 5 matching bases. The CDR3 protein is CASSQPGPENTEAFF. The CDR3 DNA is TGTGCCAGCAGCCAACCGGGACCGGAGAACACTGAAGCTTTCTTT.